This is a list of T cell receptor beta chains from one sample in a study of regulatory T cells in long-lasting Graves disease. TCRdb used MiXCR to reprocess the multiplex PCR reads, holding one entry per CDR3 protein. Altogether about 440,000 distinct CDR3 sequences are present, about a sixth being singletons, with the ten largest covering 23%. This sample also belongs to another study, concerning T cells in Graves' hyperthyroidism and ophthalmopathy.

The sample was peripheral blood mononuclear cells (PBMCs), taken at new diagnosis, from a patient treated with antithyroid drugs. Receptor source: a woman aged 18-30 years with Graves disease. The CDR3 runs from the conserved cysteine through the conserved F or W. Each record gives: clone size, V gene, D gene, CDR3 length, J gene, CDR3 protein, CDR3 DNA. A D gene is named only where the DNA matches it firmly. Clone size is not always given. Where it is, it says once, few, many or a class for expanded clones.

-	TRBV11-2	-	16	TRBJ1-1	CASSLERRTANTEAFF	TGTGCCAGCAGCTTAGAGCGGAGGACAGCGAACACTGAAGCTTTCTTT
many	TRBV28	TRBD2	14	TRBJ2-1	CASSLAGVDNEQFF	TGTGCCAGCAGCCTAGCGGGAGTCGACAATGAGCAGTTCTTC
once	TRBV5-1	TRBD2	15	TRBJ2-7	CASSLGSLAGIGPYF	TGCGCCAGCAGCTTGGGGTCTCTAGCGGGGATCGGACCGTACTTC
many	TRBV6-1	TRBD2	16	TRBJ2-1	CASSDPSGKGYNEQFF	TGTGCCAGCAGCGACCCGAGCGGGAAAGGTTACAATGAGCAGTTCTTC
many	TRBV4-3	-	16	TRBJ2-7	CASSQPLRDGTYEQYF	TGCGCCAGCAGCCAGCCCCTCCGGGACGGAACCTACGAGCAGTACTTC
few	TRBV5-1	TRBD1	14	TRBJ2-7	CASSLFQGVYEQYF	TGCGCCAGCAGCTTGTTTCAGGGGGTCTACGAGCAGTACTTC
-	TRBV7-9	-	15	TRBJ1-4	CASEPETATNEKLFF	TGTGCCAGCGAACCAGAAACTGCAACTAATGAAAAACTGTTTTTT
-	TRBV19	TRBD1	16	TRBJ1-1	CASSKSGTAPTGEAFF	TGTGCCAGTAGTAAATCCGGGACAGCCCCAACCGGTGAAGCTTTCTTT
many	TRBV18	-	13	TRBJ2-5	CASSPPIQETQYF	TGTGCCAGCTCACCACCCATACAAGAGACCCAGTACTTC
many	TRBV20-1	TRBD2	16	TRBJ2-7	CSARDLSLAGFDEQYF	TGCAGTGCTAGAGATTTGTCGCTAGCGGGTTTCGACGAGCAGTACTTC
many	TRBV2	-	12	TRBJ2-3	CASSEEGDTQYF	TGTGCCAGCAGTGAAGAGGGAGATACGCAGTATTTT
many	TRBV29-1	-	12	TRBJ2-5	CSAQLTQETQYF	TGCAGCGCCCAGCTTACCCAAGAGACCCAGTACTTC
many	TRBV28	-	16	TRBJ1-5	CASSQDSLNSNQPQHF	TGTGCCAGCAGCCAGGACTCATTAAATAGCAATCAGCCCCAGCATTTT
-	TRBV4-2	-	16	TRBJ2-2	CASSQGTEENTGELFF	TGTGCCAGCAGCCAAGGGACCGAGGAAAACACCGGGGAGCTGTTTTTT
-	TRBV27	TRBD2	16	TRBJ2-7	CASSWVRGSPSHEQYF	TGTGCCAGCAGTTGGGTGCGCGGGAGTCCCTCCCACGAGCAGTACTTC
-	TRBV5-1	-	14	TRBJ2-1	CASSWGGVGNEQFF	TGCGCCAGCAGCTGGGGAGGAGTAGGCAATGAGCAGTTCTTC
many	TRBV10-3	-	15	TRBJ2-2	CAISESNGNTGELFF	TGTGCCATCAGTGAGTCGAACGGGAACACCGGGGAGCTGTTTTTT
few	TRBV10-3	-	14	TRBJ2-3	CAISEHRATDTQYF	TGTGCCATCAGTGAACACAGGGCCACAGATACGCAGTATTTT
-	TRBV12-3/TRBV12-4	-	13	TRBJ2-5	CASSLGGVKTQYF	TGTGCCAGCAGTTTAGGGGGCGTAAAGACCCAGTACTTC
few	TRBV7-9	-	16	TRBJ2-1	CASSPSLTGVGNEQFF	TGTGCCAGCAGCCCAAGTCTGACGGGAGTCGGCAATGAGCAGTTCTTC
many	TRBV11-2	TRBD2	15	TRBJ2-7	CASSFGTSGTYEQYF	TGTGCCAGCAGCTTTGGGACTAGCGGTACCTACGAGCAGTACTTC
many	TRBV28	TRBD1	14	TRBJ2-5	CASSSRQGMQTQYF	TGTGCCAGCAGTTCGCGACAGGGGATGCAGACCCAGTACTTC
many	TRBV6-1	TRBD2	15	TRBJ2-7	CASSKLAGGSKEQYF	TGTGCCAGCAGTAAATTAGCGGGAGGGTCAAAGGAGCAGTACTTC
many	TRBV27	-	11	TRBJ2-5	CASSAFGTQYF	TGTGCCAGCAGCGCCTTTGGGACCCAGTACTTC
many	TRBV6-2/TRBV6-3	-	13	TRBJ2-7	CASSYDSATEQYF	TGTGCCAGCAGTTACGACTCCGCCACCGAGCAGTACTTC
few	TRBV9	-	13	TRBJ2-7	CASSAFDPGEQYF	TGTGCCAGCAGCGCCTTTGACCCGGGCGAGCAGTACTTC
few	TRBV5-1	-	13	TRBJ1-6	CASSQGWFSPLHF	TGCGCCAGCAGTCAGGGATGGTTTTCACCCCTCCACTTT
many	TRBV28	-	13	TRBJ2-7	CASSMSGTKGGYF	TGTGCCAGCAGTATGAGCGGAACGAAAGGGGGGTACTTC
few	TRBV20-1	-	14	TRBJ2-7	CSVLPGDTTYEQYF	TGCAGTGTGCTACCGGGGGACACGACCTACGAGCAGTACTTC
-	TRBV28	-	12	TRBJ1-2	CASTDPSYGYTF	TGTGCCAGCACCGACCCCAGCTATGGCTACACCTTC
many	TRBV2	-	11	TRBJ2-7	CASSVRYEQYF	TGTGCCAGCAGTGTAAGGTACGAGCAGTACTTC
many	TRBV28	-	13	TRBJ2-3	CASSLTAPDTQYF	TGTGCCAGCAGTTTAACCGCCCCAGATACGCAGTATTTT
many	TRBV9	TRBD2	18	TRBJ2-2	CASSESSGSWSNTGELFF	TGTGCCAGCAGCGAGTCTAGCGGGAGTTGGTCGAACACCGGGGAGCTGTTTTTT
many	TRBV2	TRBD1	16	TRBJ2-7	CASRSGTGYSLGEQYF	TGTGCCAGCAGGTCCGGGACAGGGTACTCCTTGGGAGAGCAGTACTTC
many	TRBV27	-	19	TRBJ2-3	CASSFQRAARGEGTDTQYF	TGTGCCAGCAGTTTCCAGCGTGCTGCCCGGGGTGAAGGCACAGATACGCAGTATTTT
many	TRBV11-2	TRBD1	13	TRBJ2-1	CASSSGQGGEQFF	TGTGCCAGCAGCAGCGGACAGGGTGGTGAGCAGTTCTTC
many	TRBV9	-	14	TRBJ2-3	CASSTRLNTDTQYF	TGTGCCAGCAGCACCCGACTAAACACAGATACGCAGTATTTT